This entry lists 20 T cell receptor beta chains sequenced from one sample in a study of cytomegalovirus exposure and HLA in healthy donors (dated by TCRdb to the late 2010s). To prepare the library, the immunoSEQ multiplex PCR assay was applied. For the multiplex PCR, a mixture combining 60 forward primers for TCR Vbeta segments and 13 reverse primers for TCR Jbeta segments was used. TCRdb holds this immuneACCESS table with in-frame rearrangements only. Some clones are missing; in checked studies, unresolved V genes explain under half, and the rest has no known cause. The sample data list about 110,000 clones, and around two thirds of these were observed just once. Around 15% of the sample is held by the ten biggest clonotypes. The sequencing sample was made of PBMCs. The receptors shown here come from a woman aged 40 to 50 in good health and CMV-seropositive.

This clone was observed a single time. The J gene is TRBJ2-2, the V gene TRBV6-1; D is perhaps TRBD1 (6 bases). The length of the CDR3 is 14 residues. Per germline, CDR1 MNHNS and CDR2 SASEGT. Trimming shortened V by 10 bases and J by 5 bases, and 17 bases separated the two germline ends. The DNA for the CDR3 is TGTGCCACCCGAGAACTTAGGGGGACCGGGGAGCTGTTTTTT. It translates to CATRELRGTGELFF.

For the CDR3, the DNA is TGCGCCAGCAGCCAAGACTTCGGACAGAGACAATATGGCTACACCTTC. Amino acids: CASSQDFGQRQYGYTF. The chain carries TRBV4-1 and TRBJ1-2, with D perhaps matching TRBD1 (6 bases). CDR1 and CDR2 (germline): MGHRA, YSYEKL. Trimming took 0 bases from V and 5 from J, leaving 16 bases between them. This CDR3 is 16 amino acids long.

This chain joins TRBV9 and TRBJ1-1, with 7 bases fitting TRBD1. This CDR3 has 15 amino acids. Germline-derived CDR1 and CDR2 are SGDLS and YYNGEE. Losses at the gene ends were 5 bases for V and 3 bases for J; bases not matched to a gene: 10. DNA of the CDR3: TGTGCCAGCAGTTCCGACAGGGCGTACGACACTGAAGCTTTCTTT. Translated, it gives CASSSDRAYDTEAFF.

This chain uses TRBV4-3 with TRBJ2-3; D is perhaps TRBD2 (6 bases). Per the germline V gene, CDR1 is LGHNA and CDR2 is YSLEER. The CDR3 runs 16 residues. V lost 2 bases to trimming and J lost 4 bases, with 16 bases between them. Written as DNA, the CDR3 is TGCGCCAGCAGCCAATCCGCGACTAGGGTGGCAGATACGCAGTATTTT. It yields the protein CASSQSATRVADTQYF.

The chain has TRBV5-5 and TRBJ1-4, with D unresolved. CDR3 length: 13 amino acids. V was pared by 5 bases and J by 4 bases, with 9 bases between. Germline assignment: CDR1 SGHKS and CDR2 YYEKEE (reference sequence). The CDR3 protein is CASRAQVNEKLFF. In nucleotides, the CDR3 is TGTGCCAGCAGGGCTCAGGTTAATGAAAAACTGTTTTTT.

The chain combines TRBV21-1 with TRBJ1-5; the D call in the table, TRBD1, was not verified against the DNA. TRBV21-1 is a pseudogene. This CDR3 is 16 amino acids long. The CDR3 DNA reads as TGTGCCAGCAGCTCACCGCCGGGACAGGGCGATCAGCCCCAGCATTTT. This translates into CASSSPPGQGDQPQHF.

The chain is built from TRBV7-2 and TRBJ1-2; D not certain. Germline CDR1 and CDR2: SGHTA and FQGNSA. CDR3 size: 12 residues. V gave up 0 bases and J gave up 4 bases, with 3 bases separating them. The CDR3 loop is CASSLASYGYTF. CDR3 DNA: TGTGCCAGCAGCTTAGCCTCCTATGGCTACACCTTC.

V usage is TRBV5-1 and J usage is TRBJ1-5; D gene ambiguous. Trimming stripped 0 bases from V and 6 bases from J, with 13 bases between. The CDR3 is 15 residues long. Per the germline V gene, CDR1 is SGHRS and CDR2 is YFSETQ. The CDR3 is CASSLAAGKGQPQHF. CDR3 nucleotides: TGCGCCAGCAGCTTGGCCGCGGGGAAGGGTCAGCCCCAGCATTTT.

The CDR3 DNA reads as TGTGCCAGCAGCCAGATGGGGGGGACCGGGGAGCTGTTTTTT. Translating gives CASSQMGGTGELFF. The V gene is TRBV25-1, the J gene TRBJ2-2; 7 bases line up with TRBD2. CDR1 and CDR2 from the germline V gene are MGHDK and SYGVNS. V gave up 6 bases and J gave up 5 bases; unmatched junction bases: 6. There are 14 residues in the CDR3.

The chain links TRBV6-1 to TRBJ2-2, with 13 bases aligning to TRBD2. Germline V gives CDR1 MNHNS, CDR2 SASEGT. With 4 bases clipped from V and 2 bases from J, the junction kept 1 base outside the gene matches. The CDR3 is 16 residues long. In nucleotides, the CDR3 is TGTGCCAGCAGTGGACTAGCGGGGGGTAACACCGGGGAGCTGTTTTTT. Translated, it gives CASSGLAGGNTGELFF.

The V call is TRBV6-1, the J call TRBJ1-4; TRBD1 is a possible D gene (6 bases). CDR1 is MNHNS and CDR2 is SASEGT in the germline V gene. This CDR3 has 15 amino acids. V was pared by 5 bases and J by 0 bases, with 10 bases between. The CDR3 DNA is TGTGCCAGCAGTCCAACAGGGTCAACTAATGAAAAACTGTTTTTT. It is translated as CASSPTGSTNEKLFF.

The CDR3: CASSQVTSGSYEQYF. The CDR3 region has the DNA TGCGCCAGCAGCCAAGTGACTAGCGGGAGCTACGAGCAGTACTTC. The chain is built from TRBV4-1 and TRBJ2-7, with 12 bases aligning to TRBD2. Germline lookup yields CDR1 MGHRA and CDR2 YSYEKL. V was pared by 1 base and J by 3 bases, with 1 base of the junction left unmatched. The CDR3 is made up of 15 amino acids.

The chain has TRBV5-6 and TRBJ1-2; a possible D gene is TRBD1 (6 bases). The CDR3 is 14 amino acids. V lost 4 bases and J lost 7, with 17 bases in between. The germline CDR1 and CDR2 sequences are SGHDT and YYEEEE. CDR3 sequence (DNA): TGTGCCAGCAGCGGGGGTCTGGGGGCATCTGGCTACACCTTC. It specifies CASSGGLGASGYTF.

This clone has a single count. The V gene is TRBV27, the J gene TRBJ1-1, with D possibly matching TRBD1 (5 bases). Germline V gene lookup returns CDR1 MNHEY and CDR2 SMNVEV (reference sequence). With 1 base removed from V and 6 bases from J, the gap between germline ends came to 12 bases. The CDR3 consists of 14 residues. The CDR3 reads CASSLFGGRSEAFF. CDR3 sequence (DNA): TGTGCCAGCAGTTTATTCGGGGGGAGGTCTGAAGCTTTCTTT.

V is TRBV7-9 and J is TRBJ1-1; tentative D call: TRBD1 (5 bases). The CDR3 is 11 residues long. The V and J ends lost 6 bases and 8 bases respectively, with 10 bases between them. Germline loops: CDR1 SEHNR, CDR2 FQNEAQ (reference sequence). The CDR3 loop reads CASRLDSEAFF. DNA for the CDR3: TGTGCCAGCAGACTCGACAGCGAAGCTTTCTTT.

A few counts support this clone. The genes are TRBV4-1 and TRBJ1-2; 7 nucleotides line up with TRBD1. This CDR3 region has 16 residues. The V gene end was trimmed by 1 base and the J gene end by 0 bases; junction bases not matched to a gene: 5. Germline V gives CDR1 MGHRA, CDR2 YSYEKL. The CDR3: CASSQVSGTANYGYTF. In DNA form, the CDR3 reads TGCGCCAGCAGCCAAGTATCGGGGACAGCTAACTATGGCTACACCTTC.

This chain joins TRBV30 and TRBJ2-7; D uncertain. The CDR3 spans 14 residues. The V end lost 1 base, the J end lost 4 bases, and 14 bases lay between the germline ends. CDR1 is GTSNPN and CDR2 is SVGIG in the germline V gene (reference sequence). The CDR3 region has the DNA TGTGCCTGGAGTGAAGGAGCAGTAGGTTACGAGCAGTACTTC. This codes for CAWSEGAVGYEQYF.

V gene TRBV7-9 combines with J gene TRBJ2-7; D call uncertain. This CDR3 is built from 14 residues. In germline, CDR1 is SEHNR, CDR2 FQNEAQ (reference sequence). Trimming shortened V by 0 bases and J by 5 bases, and 11 bases separated the two germline ends. The CDR3 protein is CASSLAVRFDEQYF. CDR3 DNA: TGTGCCAGCAGCTTAGCCGTCAGGTTCGACGAGCAGTACTTC.

Turning to this clone: Other nucleotide sequences in the sample specify the same CDR3. The V gene is TRBV6-1, the J gene TRBJ1-6, with 10 bases matching TRBD1. J was trimmed by 6 bases and V by 5 bases; bases with no gene match: 4. From germline, CDR1 is MNHNS and CDR2 SASEGT. The CDR3 covers 15 residues. The CDR3 reads CASSTRDRGNSPLHF. In DNA form, the CDR3 reads TGTGCCAGCAGTACCCGGGACAGGGGTAATTCACCCCTCCACTTT.

The chain links TRBV6-5 to TRBJ2-5; D uncertain. V lost 6 bases, J lost 5 bases, and 13 bases lay in between. Germline V gene data show CDR1 as MNHEY and CDR2 as SVGAGI. The CDR3 has 13 amino acids. The CDR3 spells CASRRLGTETQYF. The CDR3 DNA is TGTGCCAGCAGACGGCTAGGAACGGAGACCCAGTACTTC.